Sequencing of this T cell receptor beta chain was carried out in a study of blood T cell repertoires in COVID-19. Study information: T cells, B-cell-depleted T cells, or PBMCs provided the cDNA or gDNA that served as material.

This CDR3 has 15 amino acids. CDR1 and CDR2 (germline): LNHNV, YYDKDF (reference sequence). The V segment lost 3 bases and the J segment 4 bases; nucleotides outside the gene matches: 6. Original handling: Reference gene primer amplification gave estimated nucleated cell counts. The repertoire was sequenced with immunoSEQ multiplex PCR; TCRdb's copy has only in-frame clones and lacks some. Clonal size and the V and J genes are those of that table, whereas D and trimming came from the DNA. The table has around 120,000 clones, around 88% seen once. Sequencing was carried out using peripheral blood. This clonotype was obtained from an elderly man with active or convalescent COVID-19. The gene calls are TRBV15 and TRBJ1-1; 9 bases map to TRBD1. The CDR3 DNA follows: TGTGCCACCAGCAGGTCCGGGACAGGGACCACTGAAGCTTTCTTT. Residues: CATSRSGTGTTEAFF.